This T cell receptor (beta chain) was obtained from a study of follicular helper T cells after annual influenza vaccination. Overall study: Some donors were sampled over the 2013-2014, 2014-2015 and 2015-2016 vaccinations.

The CDR3 has 16 residues. The V end lost 3 bases, the J end lost 7 bases, and 18 bases lay between the germline ends. Germline V CDR1 and CDR2: KGHSH, LQKENI. Only a few counts were recorded for this clone. Its antigen is not identified. General observations from the study: Rare clonotypes were missed; only 10-20% of cells gave TCRB. ICOS+CD38+ cTfh clonality tracked population frequency, and its change tracked circulating plasmablast change.

The sample's time point: 2015-2016 season, 7 days after influenza vaccination. TCRB was sequenced at Survey level resolution. TCRdb's table, derived via immunoSEQ multiplex PCR, lists solely in-frame clones and lacks some. Of roughly 10,000 clones in the sample, 75% to 90% are singletons; the top ten hold 0.4%. V and J are TRBV18 and TRBJ1-4; D is possibly TRBD1 (5 bases). The clonotype comes from an adult who received the influenza vaccine. The sequences come from CXCR5- memory CD4+ T cells sorted from blood, collected 7 days after influenza vaccination. Here the CDR3 reads CASSPSAGKYGEKLFF. In DNA form, the CDR3 reads TGTGCCAGCTCACCCTCGGCAGGGAAGTACGGTGAAAAACTGTTTTTT.